A selection of T cell receptor beta chains follows, all from one sample in a study of CD8+ T cells in alopecia areata. TCRdb's table, derived via immunoSEQ multiplex PCR, lists solely in-frame clones and lacks some. The sample shows 5,600 or so clones, about two thirds of them seen only once. The sample was skin, taken at week 24, from a patient treated with tofacitinib. The receptor source for this set is a human donor with alopecia areata. Both conserved end residues are part of each CDR3. Fields, in order: CDR3 DNA, CDR3 protein, J gene, D gene, clone size, V gene. The D gene is left open where the match is weak. Where a row states a size, it is once, few, many or the class of an expanded clone; other rows omit it.

CDR3nt: TGCGCCAGCAGCGGGACTACAAATTTAAACGAGCAGTACTTC; CDR3aa: CASSGTTNLNEQYF; j_gene: TRBJ2-7; d_gene: TRBD2; abundance: -; v_gene: TRBV5-1
CDR3nt: TGTGCCATCAGCCTGGACAGATCCTACGAGCAGTACTTC; CDR3aa: CAISLDRSYEQYF; j_gene: TRBJ2-7; d_gene: -; abundance: -; v_gene: TRBV10-3
CDR3nt: TGTGCCAGCAGCTTAGGTAGCGGGGGCCTCACCGAGCAGTACTTC; CDR3aa: CASSLGSGGLTEQYF; j_gene: TRBJ2-7; d_gene: TRBD2; abundance: -; v_gene: TRBV7-2
CDR3nt: TGTGCCAGCAGCTTCCTACCAAGGAGAGATACGCAGTATTTT; CDR3aa: CASSFLPRRDTQYF; j_gene: TRBJ2-3; d_gene: -; abundance: -; v_gene: TRBV5-8
CDR3nt: TGTGCCAGCAGCTTAGGCTGGACTGAAGCTTTCTTT; CDR3aa: CASSLGWTEAFF; j_gene: TRBJ1-1; d_gene: -; abundance: -; v_gene: TRBV7-9
CDR3nt: TGTGCCAGCTCACCAATAATTGGGACAGGGGCAGGGATGAACACTGAAGCTTTCTTT; CDR3aa: CASSPIIGTGAGMNTEAFF; j_gene: TRBJ1-1; d_gene: TRBD1; abundance: -; v_gene: TRBV18
CDR3nt: TGTGCCAGCAGTCCCCTGGGGAATGAGCAATTCTTC; CDR3aa: CASSPLGNEQFF; j_gene: TRBJ2-1; d_gene: -; abundance: -; v_gene: TRBV6-6
CDR3nt: TGCGCCAGCAGCCAAGATCCAGGAGGTGGTCAGCCCCAGCATTTT; CDR3aa: CASSQDPGGGQPQHF; j_gene: TRBJ1-5; d_gene: -; abundance: -; v_gene: TRBV4-1
CDR3nt: TGCAGCGTTAGGCGACAGGGGGCCTCGAACACCGGGGAGCTGTTTTTT; CDR3aa: CSVRRQGASNTGELFF; j_gene: TRBJ2-2; d_gene: TRBD1; abundance: few; v_gene: TRBV29-1
CDR3nt: TGTGCCAGCCACCTAGCAAGCGATACGCAGTATTTT; CDR3aa: CASHLASDTQYF; j_gene: TRBJ2-3; d_gene: -; abundance: -; v_gene: TRBV2
CDR3nt: TGCGCCAGCAGCTTCCGGACAGGGGACACTGGAGCTTTCTTT; CDR3aa: CASSFRTGDTGAFF; j_gene: TRBJ1-1; d_gene: TRBD1; abundance: -; v_gene: TRBV5-1
CDR3nt: TGCGCCAGCAGCTCGGGGGGAGATAATGAAAAACTGTTTTTT; CDR3aa: CASSSGGDNEKLFF; j_gene: TRBJ1-4; d_gene: -; abundance: -; v_gene: TRBV5-1
CDR3nt: TGTGCCAGCAGCTCCCCGCCCTACGAGCAGTACTTC; CDR3aa: CASSSPPYEQYF; j_gene: TRBJ2-7; d_gene: -; abundance: once; v_gene: TRBV6-8
CDR3nt: TGTGCCAGCAGTGAGAGAGAGGGGGCAGATACGCAGTATTTT; CDR3aa: CASSEREGADTQYF; j_gene: TRBJ2-3; d_gene: -; abundance: -; v_gene: TRBV2
CDR3nt: TGCGCCAGCAGCCAAGATCGAGGCAGATATTACGAGCAGTACTTC; CDR3aa: CASSQDRGRYYEQYF; j_gene: TRBJ2-7; d_gene: -; abundance: -; v_gene: TRBV4-1
CDR3nt: TGTGCCAGTCAAGTACTGAACACTGAAGCTTTCTTT; CDR3aa: CASQVLNTEAFF; j_gene: TRBJ1-1; d_gene: -; abundance: -; v_gene: TRBV6-1
CDR3nt: TGTGCCAGCAGCCCCGCCCGTTTGAGGACGCAAGTCATCAACTATGGCTACACCTTC; CDR3aa: CASSPARLRTQVINYGYTF; j_gene: TRBJ1-2; d_gene: -; abundance: -; v_gene: TRBV7-2
CDR3nt: TGTGCCAGCTCACGTAACCCCCGGGACCTAACTTATAGCAATCAGCCCCAGCATTTT; CDR3aa: CASSRNPRDLTYSNQPQHF; j_gene: TRBJ1-5; d_gene: -; abundance: -; v_gene: TRBV18
CDR3nt: TGTGCCAGCAGCTGGCCGCCCGGCTATGGCTACACCTTC; CDR3aa: CASSWPPGYGYTF; j_gene: TRBJ1-2; d_gene: -; abundance: few; v_gene: TRBV7-6
CDR3nt: TGTGCCAGCGCACCCGAACTCAATCAGCCCCAGCATTTT; CDR3aa: CASAPELNQPQHF; j_gene: TRBJ1-5; d_gene: -; abundance: -; v_gene: TRBV2
CDR3nt: TGTGCCAGCAGCTCAAACGCGGGACAGGGGGTCTACGAGCAGTACTTC; CDR3aa: CASSSNAGQGVYEQYF; j_gene: TRBJ2-7; d_gene: TRBD1; abundance: -; v_gene: TRBV5-5
CDR3nt: TGTGCCAGCAGCCCTTACAGGGGGACCAACGTCCTGACTTTC; CDR3aa: CASSPYRGTNVLTF; j_gene: TRBJ2-6; d_gene: TRBD1; abundance: -; v_gene: TRBV9
CDR3nt: TGTGCCAGCAGGGACCCCTCCGTGTGGGGGGTTTGGGTTTACTCCTACGAGCAGTACTTC; CDR3aa: CASRDPSVWGVWVYSYEQYF; j_gene: TRBJ2-7; d_gene: -; abundance: few; v_gene: TRBV6-4
CDR3nt: TGCGCCAGCAGTCTCGGACAGGGGAGAAACACCATATATTTT; CDR3aa: CASSLGQGRNTIYF; j_gene: TRBJ1-3; d_gene: TRBD1; abundance: few; v_gene: TRBV10-2
CDR3nt: TGTGCCAGCAGCTTAGCTTCCAGGGAGGATGGCTACACCTTC; CDR3aa: CASSLASREDGYTF; j_gene: TRBJ1-2; d_gene: -; abundance: -; v_gene: TRBV7-2
CDR3nt: TGTGCCAGCAGCTACCGATTTGCGGGGGGGAACACCATATATTTT; CDR3aa: CASSYRFAGGNTIYF; j_gene: TRBJ1-3; d_gene: -; abundance: -; v_gene: TRBV5-6
CDR3nt: TGTGCCAGCAGCTCCCATAGCGGGGGGGCCCCAGATACGCAGTATTTT; CDR3aa: CASSSHSGGAPDTQYF; j_gene: TRBJ2-3; d_gene: TRBD2; abundance: -; v_gene: TRBV13
CDR3nt: TGCGCCAGCAGCTTCGACGCGGGATTAAATGAGCAGTTCTTC; CDR3aa: CASSFDAGLNEQFF; j_gene: TRBJ2-1; d_gene: -; abundance: -; v_gene: TRBV5-1
CDR3nt: TGTGCCAGCAGCCAAGCCGGAAGCCAGGGAAACTATGGCTACACCTTC; CDR3aa: CASSQAGSQGNYGYTF; j_gene: TRBJ1-2; d_gene: -; abundance: -; v_gene: TRBV7-3
CDR3nt: TGTGCCAGCAGCCCGGACAGGCGGCAGCCCCAGCATTTT; CDR3aa: CASSPDRRQPQHF; j_gene: TRBJ1-5; d_gene: TRBD1; abundance: -; v_gene: TRBV5-5
CDR3nt: TGTGCCAGCAGCTTATGGGGGACAGGCAACTATGGCTACACCTTC; CDR3aa: CASSLWGTGNYGYTF; j_gene: TRBJ1-2; d_gene: TRBD1; abundance: -; v_gene: TRBV13
CDR3nt: TGCGCCAGCAGCCCGGAGGCGGTCACAGATACGCAGTATTTT; CDR3aa: CASSPEAVTDTQYF; j_gene: TRBJ2-3; d_gene: -; abundance: -; v_gene: TRBV5-1
CDR3nt: TGTGCCAGCAGCACTCAGGGGACAGGGGATAGCGAGCAGTACTTC; CDR3aa: CASSTQGTGDSEQYF; j_gene: TRBJ2-7; d_gene: TRBD1; abundance: once; v_gene: TRBV7-2